The clone carrying this TCR beta chain was seen at least ten times. Its specificity is not known. The V and J ends lost 5 bases and 2 bases respectively, with 8 bases between them. Per germline, CDR1 KGHDR and CDR2 SFDVKD. CDR3 length: 13 residues. No cell sorting was done before RNA was extracted from the tissue. The entry originates in a study of tumor and adjacent non-tumor tissue in lung cancer. Regarding the study as a whole: Tumor tissue had significantly higher TCR diversity than normal lung.

TCRbeta libraries were built with three rounds of nested PCR, modified from ARM-PCR. TCRdb redid the calling of the multiplex PCR reads with MiXCR, one entry per CDR3 protein. The sample carries tens of thousands of distinct CDR3 sequences, over 75% recorded once. Sequenced input: lung tumor tissue. The V and J genes are TRBV24-1 and TRBJ2-5; D is ambiguous. The receptor comes from a woman between 50 and 59 years old with non-small cell lung cancer. The CDR3 sequence is CATSAHRQETQYF. CDR3 nucleotides: TGTGCCACCAGTGCCCACCGTCAAGAGACCCAGTACTTC.